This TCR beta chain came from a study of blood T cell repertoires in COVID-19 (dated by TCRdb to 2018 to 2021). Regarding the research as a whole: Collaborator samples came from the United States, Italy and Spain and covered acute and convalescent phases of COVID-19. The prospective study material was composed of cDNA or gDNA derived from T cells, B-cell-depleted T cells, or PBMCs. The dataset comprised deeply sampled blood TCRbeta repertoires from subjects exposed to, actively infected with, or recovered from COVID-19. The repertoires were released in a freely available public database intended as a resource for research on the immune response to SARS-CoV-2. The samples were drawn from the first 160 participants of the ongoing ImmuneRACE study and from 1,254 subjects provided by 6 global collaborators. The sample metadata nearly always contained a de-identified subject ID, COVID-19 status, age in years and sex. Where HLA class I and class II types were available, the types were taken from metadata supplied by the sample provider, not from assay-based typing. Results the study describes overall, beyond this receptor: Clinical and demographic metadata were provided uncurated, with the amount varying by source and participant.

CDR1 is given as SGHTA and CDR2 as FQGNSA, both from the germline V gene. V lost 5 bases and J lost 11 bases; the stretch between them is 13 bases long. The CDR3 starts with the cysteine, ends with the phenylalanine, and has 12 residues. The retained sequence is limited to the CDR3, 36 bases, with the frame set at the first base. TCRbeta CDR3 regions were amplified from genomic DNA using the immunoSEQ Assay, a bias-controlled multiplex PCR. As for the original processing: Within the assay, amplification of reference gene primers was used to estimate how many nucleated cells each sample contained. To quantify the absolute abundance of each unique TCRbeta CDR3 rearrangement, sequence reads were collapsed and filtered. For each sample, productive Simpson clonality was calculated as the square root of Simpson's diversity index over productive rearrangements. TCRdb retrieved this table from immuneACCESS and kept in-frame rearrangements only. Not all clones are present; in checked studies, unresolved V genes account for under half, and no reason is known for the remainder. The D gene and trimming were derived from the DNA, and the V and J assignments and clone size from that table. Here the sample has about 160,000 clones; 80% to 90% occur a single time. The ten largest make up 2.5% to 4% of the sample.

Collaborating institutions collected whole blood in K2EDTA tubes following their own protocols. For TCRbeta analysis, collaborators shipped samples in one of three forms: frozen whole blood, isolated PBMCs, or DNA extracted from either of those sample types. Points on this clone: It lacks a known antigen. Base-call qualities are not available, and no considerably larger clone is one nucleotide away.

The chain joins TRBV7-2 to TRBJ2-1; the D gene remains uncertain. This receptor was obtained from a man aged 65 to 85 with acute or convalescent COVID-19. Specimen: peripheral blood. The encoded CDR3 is CASSLPAPQQFF. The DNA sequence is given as TGTGCCAGCAGCCTCCCCGCGCCCCAGCAGTTCTTC.